These 23 T cell receptor beta chains were all obtained from the same sample, sequenced in a study of cytomegalovirus exposure and HLA in healthy donors. Researchers ran the PCR with 60 Vbeta and 13 Jbeta primers. The assay was immunoSEQ multiplex PCR, and TCRdb's table has in-frame clones only and misses some. The table includes approximately 190,000 clones, around 75% detected once. Input material: PBMCs. Source of these receptors: a woman in her thirties in good health and CMV-seronegative.

J is TRBJ1-5 and V is TRBV6-5; 9 bases are shared with TRBD1. Germline V lookup: CDR1 MNHEY, CDR2 SVGAGI. This CDR3 is built from 15 residues. V lost 6 bases and J lost 2; bases outside the gene matches: 5. CDR3: CASRTDRGGNQPQHF. The CDR3 DNA is TGTGCCAGCAGAACTGACAGGGGGGGCAATCAGCCCCAGCATTTT.

This chain links TRBV9 with TRBJ2-1; 13 bases align to TRBD2. The CDR3 loop spans 17 amino acids. Unmatched junction bases numbered 6, after V lost 6 bases and J lost 0 bases. CDR1 is SGDLS and CDR2 is YYNGEE in the germline V gene. CDR3 coding DNA: TGTGCCAGCACCTCACGGACTAGCGGGAGCTCCTACAATGAGCAGTTCTTC. Its protein product is CASTSRTSGSSYNEQFF.

In this sample, this clone turned up a few times. This chain joins TRBV6-1 and TRBJ2-5; D is perhaps TRBD1 (6 bases). The end of the DNA is better explained by TRBJ2-7, so the J call may be wrong. The CDR3 length is 15 residues. Germline values: CDR1 MNHNS, CDR2 SASEGT. The DNA of the CDR3 is TGTGCCAGCAGTGAAGTTCAGGGGACGTTGGTCGAGCAGTACTTC. Protein: CASSEVQGTLVEQYF.

A single count supports this clone. J is TRBJ2-1 and V is TRBV2; maybe TRBD1 (6 bases). V was cut by 6 bases and J by 13 bases, with 31 bases left in between. Germline V gene data show CDR1 as SNHLY and CDR2 as FYNNEI. The CDR3 is 17 residues long. The CDR3 spells CASSENGPLMTGPYQFF. CDR3 nucleotide sequence: TGTGCCAGCAGCGAAAATGGCCCCCTTATGACAGGTCCATATCAGTTCTTC.

The chain couples TRBV21-1 to TRBJ2-5; TRBD1 reflects the table's D call only, with no check against the DNA. The DNA end is more similar to TRBJ2-7, so the J call may be wrong. TRBV21-1 is a known pseudogene. The CDR3 is 18 residues long. Here the CDR3 reads CASSKGGDRVSEIYEQYF. CDR3 DNA sequence: TGTGCCAGCAGCAAAGGGGGGGACAGGGTATCGGAGATCTACGAGCAGTACTTC.

V usage is TRBV27 and J usage is TRBJ2-2; no clear D. Trimming shortened V by 3 bases and J by 4 bases, and 15 bases separated the two germline ends. This CDR3 is built from 16 residues. The germline CDR1 and CDR2 sequences are MNHEY and SMNVEV (reference sequence). This CDR3 reads CASSFWNQRSTGELFF. The CDR3 DNA follows: TGTGCCAGCAGTTTTTGGAACCAGAGGAGCACCGGGGAGCTGTTTTTT.

This chain links TRBV11-2 with TRBJ2-2; the match to TRBD2 covers 15 bases. V lost 2 bases, J lost 4 bases, and 8 bases stayed unmatched. The CDR3 has 19 residues. The V gene's germline CDR1 is SGHAT and CDR2 FQNNGV. As DNA, the CDR3 is TGTGCCAGCAGCTTAACCCCCCGGACTAGCGGGAGGGCCACCGGGGAGCTGTTTTTT. It codes for CASSLTPRTSGRATGELFF.

The chain recombines TRBV10-3 with TRBJ1-4, with TRBD1 as a possible D gene (6 bases). This CDR3 region has 14 residues. The V gene's germline CDR1 is ENHRY and CDR2 SYGVKD. Trimming stripped 6 bases from V and 5 bases from J, with 13 bases between. The CDR3 DNA follows: TGTGCCATCAGCCCCACAGGGTCGAATGAAAAACTGTTTTTT. It is translated as CAISPTGSNEKLFF.

This rearrangement joins TRBV7-2 to TRBJ2-6, with D perhaps TRBD1 (6 bases). Germline V gene data show CDR1 as SGHTA and CDR2 as FQGNSA. Trimming removed 8 bases from V and 0 bases from J, with 14 bases in between. This CDR3 comprises 16 residues. The DNA for the CDR3 is TGTGCCAGCTCCCAGGGGAGAAACTCTGGGGCCAACGTCCTGACTTTC. Protein product: CASSQGRNSGANVLTF.

CDR3 in DNA: TGTGCCAGCAGCTTGGCCGGGAGTGGGGCCATAAGCTCCTACGAGCAGTACTTC. It codes for CASSLAGSGAISSYEQYF. This sequence joins TRBV5-5 and TRBJ2-7; possible D gene TRBD2, 6 bases. V lost 0 bases, J lost 0 bases, and 19 bases lay in between. Germline values: CDR1 SGHKS, CDR2 YYEKEE (reference sequence). CDR3 length equals 18 residues.

This clone was observed a handful of times. The V call is TRBV29-1, the J call TRBJ2-1; 9 nucleotides line up with TRBD2. CDR3 length: 14 amino acids. V was clipped by 8 bases and J by 9 bases; unmatched bases: 14. The germline V gene has CDR1 SQVTM and CDR2 ANQGSEA. The CDR3 region is CSSRVGGGACEQFF. CDR3 nucleotide sequence: TGCAGCTCGAGGGTGGGCGGGGGGGCGTGTGAGCAGTTCTTC.

The CDR3 DNA follows: TGCGCCAGCAGCTTGGAGAGCGGGGGGAACACCGGGGAGCTGTTTTTT. Amino acids: CASSLESGGNTGELFF. The rearrangement joins TRBV5-1 to TRBJ2-2, with TRBD2 matching 8 bases. Germline lookup yields CDR1 SGHRS and CDR2 YFSETQ. CDR3 size: 16 residues. J gave up 1 base and V 0 bases, and 2 bases lay outside the gene matches.

The chain links TRBV14 to TRBJ1-1; 7 nucleotides line up with TRBD1. With V trimmed by 6 bases and J by 6 bases, 7 bases remained unmatched. Germline CDR1 is SGHDN and CDR2 is FVKESK. The CDR3 runs to 13 residues. This CDR3 reads CASRLQGSPEAFF. The CDR3 DNA is TGTGCCAGCAGGCTACAGGGGTCCCCTGAAGCTTTCTTT.

This chain links TRBV19 with TRBJ2-1, with 10 bases lining up with TRBD2. In germline, CDR1 is LNHDA, CDR2 SQIVND (reference sequence). J lost 8 bases, V lost 7 bases, and 11 bases had no gene match. The CDR3 consists of 15 residues. This CDR3 is CASNTPGLASYEQFF. The DNA of the CDR3 is TGTGCCAGTAATACTCCGGGACTAGCGAGCTATGAGCAGTTCTTC.

The chain links TRBV29-1 to TRBJ1-1; TRBD1 might be the D (5 bases). There are 12 residues in the CDR3. Germline lookup yields CDR1 SQVTM and CDR2 ANQGSEA. Trimming cost V 4 bases and J 6 bases, with 12 bases left between them. CDR3 protein: CSVAGFVAEAFF. As DNA, the CDR3 is TGCAGCGTTGCAGGGTTTGTCGCTGAAGCTTTCTTT. Complete variable domain (other parts from reference TRBV29-1 and TRBJ1-1): SAVISQKPSRDICQRGTSLTIQCQVDSQVTMMFWYRQQPGQSLTLIATANQGSEATYESGFVIDKFPISRPNLTFSTLTVSNMSPEDSSIYLCSVAGFVAEAFFGQGTRLTVV.

The chain is built from TRBV18 and TRBJ2-1; 8 bases fit TRBD2. Germline CDR1 reads KGHSH; CDR2 reads LQKENI. CDR3 length equals 15 residues. J lost 6 bases, V lost 2 bases, and 6 bases had no gene match. CDR3 region: CASSPTVSGGNEQFF. In DNA, the CDR3 is TGTGCCAGCTCACCAACCGTGAGCGGGGGCAATGAGCAGTTCTTC.

This clone was counted between two and nine times. The chain uses TRBV7-6 and TRBJ2-2; the match to TRBD2 covers 10 bases. V gave up 2 bases and J gave up 3 bases; unmatched junction bases: 12. CDR1 is SGHVS, CDR2 FNYEAQ, per germline. This CDR3 is 19 amino acids long. The DNA for the CDR3 is TGTGCCAGCAGCTTAAATAGCGGGGGGACCCTCTTACACACCGGGGAGCTGTTTTTT. This encodes CASSLNSGGTLLHTGELFF. The full variable domain, its missing parts supplied by reference TRBV7-6 and TRBJ2-2, is GAGVSQSPRYKVTKRGQDVALRCDPISGHVSLYWYRQALGQGPEFLTYFNYEAQQDKSGLPNDRFSAERPEGSISTLTIQRTEQRDSAMYRCASSLNSGGTLLHTGELFFGEGSRLTVL.

The CDR3 region has the DNA TGCGCCAGCAGCCAAGATTCCGCTAGCCTCTACAGCACAGATACGCAGTATTTT. Amino acids: CASSQDSASLYSTDTQYF. This sequence joins TRBV4-3 and TRBJ2-3; D possibly corresponds to TRBD2 (5 bases). CDR3 length: 18 residues. Germline lookup yields CDR1 LGHNA and CDR2 YSLEER. Trimming pared 0 bases from V and 0 bases from J, leaving 16 bases between.

The CDR3 loop reads CASSLASSNDRATEAFF. The CDR3 DNA is TGTGCCAGCAGCCTCGCTTCCTCCAACGACAGGGCCACTGAAGCTTTCTTT. This chain uses TRBV5-6 with TRBJ1-1; 7 bases match TRBD1. There are 17 residues in the CDR3. CDR1 and CDR2 from the germline V gene are SGHDT and YYEEEE. The V segment lost 4 bases and the J segment 4 bases; nucleotides outside the gene matches: 16.

This chain connects TRBV25-1 to TRBJ1-2, with 8 bases identical to TRBD1. The germline CDR1 and CDR2 sequences are MGHDK and SYGVNS. After removal of 7 bases from V and 5 bases from J, the junction contained 6 bases not matched to a gene. This CDR3 region has 13 residues. In nucleotides, the CDR3 is TGTGCCAGCAACCCAGGGGGCGTTTATGGCTACACCTTC. Its translation is CASNPGGVYGYTF.

This clone was seen a few times. The rearrangement links TRBV5-4 to TRBJ1-2; D perhaps matches TRBD1 (6 bases). V shed 1 base and J shed 0 bases, with 10 bases lying between them. Germline V gives CDR1 SGHNT, CDR2 YYREEE (reference sequence). This CDR3 spans 15 amino acids. CDR3 coding DNA: TGTGCCAGCAGCTTGAGGGACATCGCTAACTATGGCTACACCTTC. Protein product: CASSLRDIANYGYTF. The complete variable domain, with remaining parts taken from reference TRBV5-4 and TRBJ1-2, reads ETGVTQSPTHLIKTRGQQVTLRCSSQSGHNTVSWYQQALGQGPQFIFQYYREEENGRGNFPPRFSGLQFPNYSSELNVNALELDDSALYLCASSLRDIANYGYTFGSGTRLTVV.

The CDR3 sequence: CASTVTGSAEKLFF. The DNA of the CDR3 is TGTGCCAGTACCGTGACAGGGTCGGCTGAAAAACTGTTTTTT. The chain joins TRBV19 to TRBJ1-4; 7 bases map to TRBD1. There are 14 residues in the CDR3. The J segment lost 7 bases and the V segment lost 7 bases, leaving 9 bases of the junction unmatched. Germline CDR1 reads LNHDA; CDR2 reads SQIVND (reference sequence).

The chain joins TRBV9 to TRBJ2-7; weak D call: TRBD1 (6 bases). V was shortened by 3 bases and J by 1 base, with 8 bases between the two germline ends. This CDR3 region has 13 residues. The germline CDR1 and CDR2 sequences are SGDLS and YYNGEE. CDR3: CASSAQGSYEQYF. CDR3 DNA sequence: TGTGCCAGCAGCGCCCAGGGGTCCTACGAGCAGTACTTC. Filled out from reference TRBV9 and TRBJ2-7, the complete variable domain reads DSGVTQTPKHLITATGQRVTLRCSPRSGDLSVYWYQQSLDQGLQFLIQYYNGEERAKGNILERFSAQQFPDLHSELNLSSLELGDSALYFCASSAQGSYEQYFGPGTRLTVT.